The next 14 T cell receptor beta chains were all read from a single sample in a study of blood T cell repertoires in COVID-19. Using immunoSEQ multiplex PCR, the repertoire was profiled, and TCRdb retains in-frame clones only, with some absent. The profile shows some 320,000 clones, 85% to 90% of them singletons. The sequencing sample was made of peripheral blood. The source of these receptors is a woman aged 25 to 39 with COVID-19, enrolled during active disease.

This rearrangement joins TRBV5-4 to TRBJ1-2; D is undetermined. Trimming removed 1 base at V and 5 bases at J, with 12 bases between. The CDR3 extends over 14 amino acids. Germline V lookup: CDR1 SGHNT, CDR2 YYREEE (reference sequence). The CDR3 spells CASSLPEVTYGYTF. The CDR3 DNA sequence: TGTGCCAGCAGCTTGCCTGAGGTCACTTATGGCTACACCTTC.

The V and J genes are TRBV12-3 or TRBV12-4 and TRBJ1-6; perhaps TRBD1 as D (6 bases). CDR3 length: 13 residues. V was trimmed by 6 bases and J by 14 bases, leaving 17 bases between them. The CDR3 sequence: CASSRPGVLALHF. The CDR3 DNA is TGTGCCAGCAGCCGCCCAGGGGTTTTAGCCCTCCACTTT.

V usage is TRBV13 and J usage is TRBJ1-1; 8 bases agree with TRBD1. The CDR3 covers 17 residues. CDR1 and CDR2 from the germline V gene are PRHDT and FYEKMQ (reference sequence). With V trimmed by 2 bases and J by 1 base, 9 bases remained unmatched. This CDR3 is CASSLSYTGGENTEAFF. The CDR3 nucleotides read TGTGCCAGCAGCTTATCCTACACAGGGGGTGAGAACACTGAAGCTTTCTTT.

The rearrangement uses TRBV10-3 and TRBJ1-2, with D possibly being TRBD1 (6 bases). Germline V gene sequence: CDR1 ENHRY, CDR2 SYGVKD. There are 12 residues in the CDR3. V dropped 3 bases and J dropped 6 bases, with 8 bases sitting between them. The CDR3 here is CAISDRGDGYTF. CDR3 in DNA: TGTGCCATCAGTGACAGGGGCGATGGCTACACCTTC.

The V call is TRBV10-1, the J call TRBJ2-7, with D possibly matching TRBD1 (6 bases). CDR3 length equals 15 residues. CDR1 and CDR2 from the germline V gene are WNHNN and SYGVQD (reference sequence). V lost 4 bases and J 5 bases, leaving 18 bases between the germline ends. The CDR3 loop reads CASSGTGSRSHEQYF. CDR3 DNA: TGCGCCAGCAGTGGAACAGGGTCTCGTTCCCACGAGCAGTACTTC.

This clone occurred once. V gene TRBV19 combines with J gene TRBJ2-4; tentative D call: TRBD2 (6 bases). Trimming took off 5 bases at V and 2 bases at J, with 10 bases between the two ends. The CDR3 covers 14 residues. The germline V gene has CDR1 LNHDA and CDR2 SQIVND (reference sequence). The CDR3 is CASSPRGSKNIQYF. The CDR3, as DNA: TGTGCCAGTAGTCCCCGGGGGTCCAAAAACATTCAGTACTTC.

The chain is built from TRBV30 and TRBJ2-1, with D perhaps matching TRBD1 (6 bases). There are 16 residues in the CDR3. CDR1 GTSNPN and CDR2 SVGIG come from the germline V gene (reference sequence). Trimming shortened V by 3 bases and J by 6 bases, and 21 bases separated the two germline ends. CDR3 nucleotides: TGTGCCTGGAGAGACACAGGGAAGGGGATGGGCAATGAGCAGTTCTTC. It is translated as CAWRDTGKGMGNEQFF.

This rearrangement joins TRBV5-5 to TRBJ2-3; 8 bases are shared with TRBD1. The V gene end was trimmed by 2 bases and the J gene end by 4 bases; junction bases not matched to a gene: 12. This CDR3 region has 17 residues. Germline V CDR1 and CDR2: SGHKS, YYEKEE (reference sequence). The CDR3 here is CASSFLTGTGDADTQYF. CDR3 nucleotide sequence: TGTGCCAGCAGCTTCCTTACCGGGACAGGAGACGCAGATACGCAGTATTTT.

The V call is TRBV9, the J call TRBJ2-3, with 11 bases fitting TRBD2. CDR3 length equals 16 residues. The germline CDR1 and CDR2 sequences are SGDLS and YYNGEE. J was trimmed by 2 bases and V by 3 bases; bases with no gene match: 5. CDR3 in DNA: TGTGCCAGCAGCGGGGGACTAGCGGCCCTCACAGATACGCAGTATTTT. Protein sequence: CASSGGLAALTDTQYF.

The chain carries TRBV7-2 and TRBJ2-5; D possibly corresponds to TRBD1 (5 bases). V was cut by 4 bases and J by 1 base, with 13 bases left in between. Germline V gene lookup returns CDR1 SGHTA and CDR2 FQGNSA. This CDR3 has 15 residues. The CDR3 nucleotides are TGTGCCAGCAGCTCCACAGCAGGGCGCCAAGAGACCCAGTACTTC. Translation: CASSSTAGRQETQYF.

V and J are TRBV3-1 (or the pseudogene TRBV3-2) and TRBJ1-1; D perhaps matches TRBD1 (5 bases). This CDR3 region has 16 residues. Germline V gene lookup returns CDR1 LGHDT and CDR2 YNNKEL (reference sequence). The germline V and J ends were trimmed by 5 bases and 7 bases, with 23 bases remaining between them. The CDR3 DNA sequence: TGTGCCAGCAGCGGCACCTCGGGTCTACAGGAGGGTGAAGCTTTCTTT. Translated: CASSGTSGLQEGEAFF.

This chain connects TRBV15 to TRBJ2-2; 16 bases agree with TRBD2. The CDR3 consists of 22 residues. In germline, CDR1 is LNHNV, CDR2 YYDKDF (reference sequence). V gave up 3 bases and J gave up 4 bases; unmatched junction bases: 17. CDR3 residues: CATSSTELGTSGGAAGTGELFF. The CDR3 nucleotides are TGTGCCACCAGCAGCACAGAACTCGGGACTAGCGGGGGGGCAGCGGGCACCGGGGAGCTGTTTTTT.

To note about this clone: One end of the junction varies from germline; a read error may be responsible. This sequence joins TRBV6-4 and TRBJ2-7; TRBD2 is a possible D gene (5 bases). The germline V gene has CDR1 MRHNA and CDR2 SNTAGT. The length of the CDR3 is 16 residues. The CDR3 coding sequence is TGTGCCAGCAGTGCTACCGCGGACGGGGTCTCCCACGAGCAGTACTTC. It specifies CASSATADGVSHEQYF.

This clone was counted once. The chain is built from TRBV5-4 and TRBJ1-2; tentatively, D is TRBD1 (5 bases). CDR3 size: 13 residues. Trimming left V 3 bases short and J 4 bases short, with 10 bases between. Germline V gives CDR1 SGHNT, CDR2 YYREEE (reference sequence). The CDR3 nucleotides read TGTGCCAGCAGCTCGACAGAGATCTATGGCTACACCTTC. It translates to CASSSTEIYGYTF.